This TCR beta chain was captured by sequencing in a study of glioma-infiltrating T cells after dendritic cell vaccination. Study observations and caveats: Few patients contributed both blood and tumor specimens. Higher pretreatment TIL content predicted longer progression-free time and survival.

Concerning this clone itself: Its target is not known.

Germline V gives CDR1 MNHEY, CDR2 SVGAGI. The CDR3 sequence is 15 residues long. Trimming cost V 4 bases and J 5 bases, with 15 bases left between them. Up to about 2 ug genomic DNA was used for TCRB CDR3 amplification. The method was immunoSEQ multiplex PCR; TCRdb's version includes in-frame clones alone and lacks a portion of them. This table has fewer than 60,000 clones, 75% to 90% appearing once. Time point given: after dendritic cell vaccination, including at tumor progression/relapse. Patients had residual fresh-frozen tumor tissue and more than two years of survival data. J is TRBJ2-1 and V is TRBV6-5, with TRBD2 as a possible D gene (6 bases). This receptor was identified in a human donor with glioblastoma. The input for sequencing was blood, taken after dendritic cell vaccination. The CDR3 DNA is TGTGCCAGCAGTTTTGGAGGGACCCTACACAATGAGCAGTTCTTC. This sequence encodes CASSFGGTLHNEQFF.